A selection of T cell receptor beta chains follows, all from one sample in a study of sequential checkpoint blockade in melanoma. Sequencing was performed with immunoSEQ multiplex PCR; in TCRdb, only in-frame clones are kept and a portion is missing. Of approximately 10,000 clones detected, approximately 83% appear once; the ten largest clones hold approximately 51%. Here the sequenced sample was CD8+ T cells sorted from blood (inferred from file names), taken from a patient given nivolumab and ipilimumab in sequence. The source of these receptors is a human donor with melanoma. Both conserved end residues are part of each CDR3. D genes are given only for firm matches. Clone size is stated in some rows and not others, as once, few, many or a class when expanded.

size: NA
V: TRBV4-2
J: TRBJ2-3
D: TRBD2
DNA: TGTGCCAGCAGCCAAGAATCGGGGGGGGGCACAGATACGCAGTATTTT
CDR3: CASSQESGGGTDTQYF

size: NA
V: TRBV2
J: TRBJ1-4
D: NA
DNA: TGTGCCAGCCGCCAAGAGGGTCTGGGTGAAAAACTGTTTTTT
CDR3: CASRQEGLGEKLFF

size: NA
V: TRBV6-5
J: TRBJ1-1
D: NA
DNA: TGTGCCAGCAGTTACGCGGCGGGGAGTATGCCTGAAGCTTTCTTT
CDR3: CASSYAAGSMPEAFF

size: NA
V: TRBV27
J: TRBJ1-5
D: NA
DNA: TGTGCCAGCAGTCATAGGTGGAGTGGCAATCAGCCCCAGCATTTT
CDR3: CASSHRWSGNQPQHF

size: NA
V: TRBV4-2
J: TRBJ2-2
D: TRBD2
DNA: TGTGCCAGCAGCCAAGATGCGAGCGGGGGGAACACCGGGGAGCTGTTTTTT
CDR3: CASSQDASGGNTGELFF

size: NA
V: TRBV2
J: TRBJ2-7
D: TRBD2
DNA: TGTGCCAGGAGGGGAGGGACGCCCTACGAGCAGTACTTC
CDR3: CARRGGTPYEQYF

size: NA
V: TRBV19
J: TRBJ1-1
D: TRBD1
DNA: TGTGCCAGTAGCACAGGGGTCGGCAGTGAAGCTTTCTTT
CDR3: CASSTGVGSEAFF

size: NA
V: TRBV4-3
J: TRBJ1-1
D: NA
DNA: TGCGCCAGCAGCCACCTGTCGTTCCCGGGACACCGAAGGGGGAACACTGAAGCTTTCTTT
CDR3: CASSHLSFPGHRRGNTEAFF

size: once
V: TRBV4-3
J: TRBJ2-7
D: TRBD1
DNA: TGCGCCAGCAGCCAAGAAGGGGGCAGGGCCTACGAGCAGTACTTC
CDR3: CASSQEGGRAYEQYF

size: NA
V: TRBV9
J: TRBJ2-3
D: TRBD2
DNA: TGTGCCAGCAGCCTAGCGGGGGATACGCAGTATTTT
CDR3: CASSLAGDTQYF

size: NA
V: TRBV11-3
J: TRBJ2-2
D: NA
DNA: TGTGCCAGCAGCTCAGACACCGGGGAGCTGTTTTTT
CDR3: CASSSDTGELFF

size: once
V: TRBV7-6
J: TRBJ2-5
D: NA
DNA: TGTGCCAGCAGCTTATCTCTATACGAACAAGAGACCCAGTACTTC
CDR3: CASSLSLYEQETQYF

size: NA
V: TRBV27
J: TRBJ2-7
D: NA
DNA: TGTGCCAGCAGCGTGCAGGGGCAGTCCTACGAGCAGTACTTC
CDR3: CASSVQGQSYEQYF

size: once
V: TRBV4-2
J: TRBJ2-5
D: NA
DNA: TGTGCCAGCAGCCAAGATCCAGAGACAGGTTACCAAGAGACCCAGTACTTC
CDR3: CASSQDPETGYQETQYF

size: NA
V: TRBV19
J: TRBJ2-7
D: TRBD1
DNA: TGTGCCAGTAGTATAGTTCCGGGACAGGGAGGCGAGCAGTACTTC
CDR3: CASSIVPGQGGEQYF

size: NA
V: TRBV7-8
J: TRBJ1-2
D: NA
DNA: TGTGCCAGCAGCTTAGCGGGGGGGACCCTTTACGATGGCTACACCTTC
CDR3: CASSLAGGTLYDGYTF

size: NA
V: TRBV7-6
J: TRBJ1-6
D: NA
DNA: TGTGCCAGCGGAGCAGGGGAGGGGACCCTCCACTTT
CDR3: CASGAGEGTLHF

size: NA
V: TRBV4-3
J: TRBJ2-7
D: NA
DNA: TGCGCCAGCAGCCAAGGGTTGGTCAGTGAGCAGTACTTC
CDR3: CASSQGLVSEQYF

size: NA
V: TRBV19
J: TRBJ2-1
D: NA
DNA: TGTGCCAGTAGTATCGCGGGTACCCCGTACAATGAGCAGTTCTTC
CDR3: CASSIAGTPYNEQFF

size: NA
V: TRBV28
J: TRBJ2-7
D: NA
DNA: TGTGCCAGCAGCCCCGCCGGGAGCAGCTCTTACGAGCAGTACTTC
CDR3: CASSPAGSSSYEQYF

size: NA
V: TRBV30
J: TRBJ1-2
D: TRBD1
DNA: TGTGCCTATCCCGACAGGGGCTATGGCTACACCTTC
CDR3: CAYPDRGYGYTF

size: NA
V: TRBV19
J: TRBJ2-7
D: NA
DNA: TGTGCCAGTAGTATAGGGGCAGGGGCGTCCTACGAGCAGTACTTC
CDR3: CASSIGAGASYEQYF

size: NA
V: TRBV4-2
J: TRBJ1-2
D: TRBD1
DNA: TGTGCCAGCAGCCAAGATCGAAGGGGGCCGAACTATGGCTACACCTTC
CDR3: CASSQDRRGPNYGYTF

size: NA
V: TRBV28
J: TRBJ1-2
D: NA
DNA: TGTGCCAGCAGTTTAAGGGGATTGGGCTATGGCTACACCTTC
CDR3: CASSLRGLGYGYTF

size: NA
V: TRBV28
J: TRBJ1-2
D: NA
DNA: TGTGCCAGCAGTTTATGGGGGACACAAAACTATGGCTACACCTTC
CDR3: CASSLWGTQNYGYTF

size: NA
V: TRBV6-6
J: TRBJ2-5
D: TRBD1
DNA: TGTGCCAGCAGTCTGGGACAGCAAGAGACCCAGTACTTC
CDR3: CASSLGQQETQYF

size: NA
V: TRBV5-1
J: TRBJ2-2
D: TRBD2
DNA: TGCGCCAGCAGCCCCCGACTAGCGGGGGCGAACACCGGGGAGCTGTTTTTT
CDR3: CASSPRLAGANTGELFF